This T cell receptor beta chain came from a study of OX40 agonist ivuxolimab in advanced cancers. About the full investigation: Ivuxolimab, which targeted the costimulatory receptor OX40 (CD134), was an agonistic, fully human IgG2 monoclonal antibody. Intravenous ivuxolimab was administered to patients every 2 weeks at six dose levels: 0.01, 0.1, 0.3, 1.5, 3 and 10 mg/kg. Among the 52 dose-escalation patients, roughly 20 had hepatocellular carcinoma, roughly 15 melanoma, 9 renal cell carcinoma and 9 head and neck cancer. In the dose-escalation cohort, roughly 80% of patients were male, and the mean age was approximately 60 years, with a range of 23 to 79. Prior anti-PD-1, anti-PD-L1 or anti-CTLA-4 therapy was permitted, and checkpoint inhibitors had been received by around 40% of dose-escalation patients. Partial responses occurred in three dose-escalation patients, of whom one had hepatocellular carcinoma and two had cutaneous melanoma. Peripheral TCRbeta sequencing aimed to test whether ivuxolimab altered TCR sequence diversity and caused clonal T-cell expansion. The paper describes the monotherapy dose-escalation part (N of about 55 patients) of the phase I trial of ivuxolimab. Results and caveats for the whole study, not just this receptor: Low levels of normalized T-cell clonal expansion were also shown by some nonresponding patients. At doses from 0.1 to 3.0 mg/kg, clonal expansion was seen in both CD4+ and CD8+ blood T cells between baseline and week 6. After ivuxolimab, expanded clones were on average more numerous among CD8+ T cells than among CD4+ T cells. Which antigens the clonally expanded peripheral T cells were specific for was not determined. In the 0.1-3.0 mg/kg groups, partial responders had among the lowest normalized peripheral clonal expansion, particularly in CD8+ T cells.

Regarding this clone: This receptor's antigen is unknown. Base qualities are not recorded, but no much larger clone differs from it by a single base.

Genomic DNA was isolated from the sorted cells so that the TCRbeta CDR3 region could be sequenced. The immunoSEQ Assay was used to sequence the TCRbeta CDR3 regions. TCRdb carries this immuneACCESS record with in-frame sequences only. Its versions omit some clonotypes, under half of them owing to an unresolved V gene in the studies checked, with the rest unexplained. The sample yields about 54,000 clones; approximately 78% were counted once. The top ten clones comprise roughly 0.68% of the sample. Looking up the germline V gene yields CDR1 SGHTA and CDR2 FQGTGA. The CDR3 covers 13 residues, taking in both the cysteine and the phenylalanine. The kept DNA is CDR3 alone, 39 bases in frame from the first base. The germline ends are 7 bases apart after V is trimmed by 2 bases and J by 6 bases. Patients with a history of autoimmune disease or receiving systemic immunosuppression were excluded from the trial. Peripheral blood for TCR sequencing was collected from all dose cohorts at baseline, on cycle 4 day 1, and on cycle 7 day 1. The samples were drawn from a first-in-human, open-label, multicenter phase I dose-escalation trial of ivuxolimab. Adults with locally advanced or metastatic melanoma, renal cell, hepatocellular, or head and neck squamous cell carcinoma were enrolled in the trial. CD4+ and CD8+ T cells were sorted separately from peripheral blood before TCR sequencing.

The sequence was obtained from an adult with an advanced solid tumor such as melanoma, head and neck, liver or kidney cancer. The chain is assembled from TRBV7-3 and TRBJ2-2; no D gene is confidently identified. Sequencing used CD4+ or CD8+ T cells sorted from blood, obtained in a trial of the OX40 agonist ivuxolimab. The CDR3 protein: CASSLPSPGELFF. The DNA sequence is TGTGCCAGCAGCTTACCATCGCCCGGGGAGCTGTTTTTT.